A single sample gave rise to the 28 T cell receptor beta chains below, sequenced in a study of T-cell memory formation after mild COVID-19 (dated by TCRdb to the early 2020s). Libraries were built with 5' RACE. TCRdb shows the sequencer as Illumina NovaSeq 6000. Using fastp trimming at Q25 and MiXCR clonotype assembly, TCRdb reanalyzed the public sequencing data and kept in-frame beta chains. Rows with a matching CDR3 protein are joined into one entry that keeps the most common DNA and genes. In this sample the table shows approximately 210,000 distinct CDR3 sequences, roughly 30% of which occur a single time. The ten largest clones represent about an eighth of the sample. The specimen was PBMCs or a T cell subset sorted from them (not recorded which). These receptors were obtained from an adult woman who had mild COVID-19 (a few samples of this study predate the infection). The sample titles of this study are shuffled in the database, so cell type and time point are left out; the donor was told from shared clones.

This clonotype was seen more than once but under ten times. The genes are TRBV13 and TRBJ2-7; maybe TRBD2 (5 bases). The CDR3 is 11 amino acids. From germline, CDR1 is PRHDT and CDR2 FYEKMQ (reference sequence). Trimming took 4 bases from V and 7 from J, leaving 8 bases between them. CDR3 residues: CASSSAGEQYF. The DNA of the CDR3 is TGTGCCAGCAGCTCCGCGGGTGAGCAGTACTTC.

This rearrangement joins TRBV4-1 to TRBJ2-1, with 11 nucleotides matching TRBD2. The V gene's germline CDR1 is MGHRA and CDR2 YSYEKL. J lost 5 bases, V lost 4 bases, and 4 bases had no gene match. This CDR3 spans 15 amino acids. The CDR3 sequence: CASSPLGLADNEQFF. For the CDR3, the DNA is TGCGCCAGCAGCCCGCTGGGACTAGCGGACAATGAGCAGTTCTTC.

The V gene is TRBV15, the J gene TRBJ1-1, with TRBD1 matching over 7 bases. This CDR3 is 16 amino acids long. V was clipped by 1 base and J by 0 bases; unmatched bases: 5. Germline values: CDR1 LNHNV, CDR2 YYDKDF (reference sequence). CDR3 in amino acids: CATSRGRGLMNTEAFF. The CDR3 DNA sequence: TGTGCCACCAGCAGAGGGAGGGGGCTAATGAACACTGAAGCTTTCTTT.

This clonotype was counted only a few times. The chain combines TRBV4-3 with TRBJ2-1, with 13 positions matching TRBD2. Germline V CDR1 and CDR2: LGHNA, YSLEER. Losses at the gene ends were 3 bases for V and 10 bases for J; bases not matched to a gene: 6. This CDR3 contains 15 residues. CDR3 bases: TGCGCCAGCAGCCAGACTAGCGGGGGGTTATCGGAGCAGTTCTTC. Residues: CASSQTSGGLSEQFF.

Here the CDR3 DNA reads TGTGCCAGCAGCCACGTCCAGTTAGCCAAAAACATTCAGTACTTC. Translated: CASSHVQLAKNIQYF. This chain connects TRBV5-6 to TRBJ2-4, with D hard to call. The V end was cut by 4 bases, the J end by 0 bases, with 11 bases between. Germline CDR1 reads SGHDT; CDR2 reads YYEEEE. The CDR3 contains 15 residues.

This chain uses TRBV5-1 with TRBJ2-5; 8 bases agree with TRBD2. The V gene end was trimmed by 4 bases and the J gene end by 4 bases; junction bases not matched to a gene: 9. The CDR3 is made up of 15 amino acids. Per the germline V gene, CDR1 is SGHRS and CDR2 is YFSETQ. The CDR3 reads CASSILGGAPETQYF. In DNA, the CDR3 is TGCGCCAGCAGCATCCTCGGGGGGGCCCCAGAGACCCAGTACTTC.

This clonotype was picked up a small number of times. The rearrangement uses TRBV6-2 or TRBV6-3 and TRBJ2-5, with 8 bases lining up with TRBD2. The germline V gene encodes CDR1 MNHEY and CDR2 SVGEGT. V lost 6 bases to trimming and J lost 6 bases; unmatched junction nucleotides: 9. The CDR3 has 14 amino acids. DNA of the CDR3: TGTGCCAGCAGCGATCCGGGACTAGGAAAGACCCAGTACTTC. Amino acids: CASSDPGLGKTQYF.

This clonotype showed up many times. The rearrangement uses TRBV6-2 or TRBV6-3 and TRBJ1-1; 8 positions agree with TRBD1. Trimming cost V 7 bases and J 0 bases; bases outside gene matches: 13. CDR3 size: 17 residues. Germline V gene data show CDR1 as MNHEY and CDR2 as SVGEGT. The CDR3 region is CASTRGQGVRMNTEAFF. The CDR3 nucleotides are TGTGCCAGCACCCGAGGACAGGGAGTTCGCATGAACACTGAAGCTTTCTTT.

In the case of this clonotype: The junction differs from germline at one of its ends, possibly a read error. V usage is TRBV7-2 and J usage is TRBJ1-1; perhaps TRBD1 as D (5 bases). In germline, CDR1 is SGHTA, CDR2 FQGNSA. This CDR3 is 12 amino acids long. CDR3 amino acids: CASSLVRTEAFF. The CDR3 DNA reads as TGTGCCAGCAGTTTAGTGCGGACAGAAGCTTTCTTT.

V usage is TRBV29-1 and J usage is TRBJ1-5, with D perhaps TRBD1 (6 bases). Germline CDR1 and CDR2: SQVTM and ANQGSEA. Trimming took 0 bases from V and 7 from J, leaving 10 bases between them. CDR3 size: 13 residues. The CDR3 DNA reads TGCAGCGTTGAAGAGACAGGTGGGCAGCCCCAGCATTTT. This translates into CSVEETGGQPQHF. Variable domain in full (rest from reference TRBV29-1 and TRBJ1-5): SAVISQKPSRDICQRGTSLTIQCQVDSQVTMMFWYRQQPGQSLTLIATANQGSEATYESGFVIDKFPISRPNLTFSTLTVSNMSPEDSSIYLCSVEETGGQPQHFGDGTRLSIL.

This clonotype was counted between two and nine times. The V call is TRBV29-1, the J call TRBJ2-7; the D gene could be TRBD1 or TRBD2 (6 bases each). The germline V and J ends were trimmed by 7 bases and 7 bases, with 20 bases remaining between them. CDR1 and CDR2 from the germline V gene are SQVTM and ANQGSEA. This CDR3 is built from 13 residues. The chain's CDR3 is CSGSGTGAEEQYF. The CDR3 nucleotides are TGCAGCGGCTCCGGGACGGGGGCCGAGGAGCAGTACTTC.

The chain couples TRBV3-1 to TRBJ1-1, with D possibly matching TRBD1 (6 bases). V gave up 1 base and J gave up 6 bases, with 12 bases separating them. Germline loops: CDR1 LGHDT, CDR2 YNNKEL (reference sequence). The CDR3 length is 14 residues. CDR3 amino acids: CASSQGGARSEAFF. The CDR3 DNA is TGTGCCAGCAGCCAAGGGGGGGCACGGTCTGAAGCTTTCTTT.

The gene calls are TRBV6-6 and TRBJ2-1; D remains unclear. CDR1 is MNHNY, CDR2 SVGAGI, per germline (reference sequence). The V end was cut by 0 bases, the J end by 0 bases, with 12 bases between. The CDR3 has 17 residues. The CDR3, as DNA: TGTGCCAGCAGTTACTCGAGTCCGGGCTACTCCTACAATGAGCAGTTCTTC. It translates to CASSYSSPGYSYNEQFF.

The chain employs TRBV29-1 and TRBJ1-2; possible D gene TRBD1, 5 bases. The germline CDR1 and CDR2 sequences are SQVTM and ANQGSEA. The length of the CDR3 is 14 residues. Trimming pared 6 bases from V and 0 bases from J, leaving 14 bases between. CDR3 region: CSVDRQPANYGYTF. The DNA of the CDR3 is TGCAGCGTCGACCGACAGCCAGCTAACTATGGCTACACCTTC.

This clonotype was detected only a few times. This rearrangement joins TRBV12-3 or TRBV12-4 to TRBJ1-3; perhaps TRBD1 as D (6 bases). V dropped 6 bases and J dropped 2 bases, with 14 bases sitting between them. This CDR3 comprises 15 residues. This CDR3 reads CASRLRGGTGNTIYF. The DNA of the CDR3 is TGTGCCAGCAGACTCCGAGGGGGGACTGGAAACACCATATATTTT.

The chain uses TRBV7-8 and TRBJ2-3; 14 bases align to TRBD2. The germline gives CDR1 SGHVS, CDR2 FQNEAQ. The CDR3 runs to 15 residues. V dropped 6 bases and J dropped 14; count of bases not matched to a gene: 13. Here the CDR3 DNA reads TGTGCCAGCAGGTTGCTGCCGGGACTAGCGGGAGATGGGTATTTT. This translates into CASRLLPGLAGDGYF. Filled out from reference TRBV7-8 and TRBJ2-3, the complete variable domain reads GAGVSQSPRYKVAKRGQDVALRCDPISGHVSLFWYQQALGQGPEFLTYFQNEAQLDKSGLPSDRFFAERPEGSVSTLKIQRTQQEDSAVYLCASRLLPGLAGDGYFGPGTRLTVL.

The V gene is TRBV7-3, the J gene TRBJ2-1; D unclear. Germline values: CDR1 SGHTA, CDR2 FQGTGA. V dropped 1 base and J dropped 0 bases, with 7 bases sitting between them. This CDR3 is 15 amino acids long. For the CDR3, the DNA is TGTGCCAGCAGCTTAATTTCCGGCTCCTACAATGAGCAGTTCTTC. It encodes CASSLISGSYNEQFF.

The table lists this clonotype with many counts. The CDR3 spells CASSLVGNTGELFF. The CDR3, as DNA: TGTGCCAGCAGCCTAGTAGGGAACACCGGGGAGCTGTTTTTT. J is TRBJ2-2 and V is TRBV7-2, with D unclear. This CDR3 has 14 amino acids. Germline-derived CDR1 and CDR2 are SGHTA and FQGNSA. Deletions cut 5 bases from V and 1 base from J, with 8 bases between.

This clonotype has ten or more counts. The chain employs TRBV5-1 and TRBJ2-7; 10 bases align to TRBD1. This CDR3 is built from 16 residues. Germline values: CDR1 SGHRS, CDR2 YFSETQ. V lost 4 bases and J lost 5; bases outside the gene matches: 12. DNA of the CDR3: TGCGCCAGCAGCCCGGACAGTCCCGGGACAGGGGACGAGCAGTACTTC. Its protein is CASSPDSPGTGDEQYF.

The table lists this clonotype with a few counts. J is TRBJ2-7 and V is TRBV7-2; TRBD2 agrees at 8 bases. Germline V gene lookup returns CDR1 SGHTA and CDR2 FQGNSA. The CDR3 covers 15 residues. V trimming: 1 base; J trimming: 2 bases; junction bases outside the gene matches: 4. The CDR3 here is CASSLGSGSPYEQYF. CDR3 nucleotide sequence: TGTGCCAGCAGCTTAGGAAGCGGGAGCCCCTACGAGCAGTACTTC. Looking up the rest from reference TRBV7-2 and TRBJ2-7 gives the full variable domain: GAGVSQSPSNKVTEKGKDVELRCDPISGHTALYWYRQSLGQGLEFLIYFQGNSAPDKSGLPSDRFSAERTGGSVSTLTIQRTQQEDSAVYLCASSLGSGSPYEQYFGPGTRLTVT.

About this clonotype itself: Germline is not matched at one junction end, which may reflect a read error. V is TRBV7-9 and J is TRBJ2-7, with 7 bases lining up with TRBD2. Germline values: CDR1 SEHNR, CDR2 FQNEAQ (reference sequence). The CDR3 is made up of 14 amino acids. The CDR3 coding sequence is TGTGACAGCAGCTTTACGAAACGGGGGGACGAGCAGTACTTC. Its protein product is CDSSFTKRGDEQYF. The variable domain in full, completed from reference TRBV7-9 and TRBJ2-7, reads DTGVSQNPRHKITKRGQNVTFRCDPISEHNRLYWYRQTLGQGPEFLTYFQNEAQLEKSRLLSDRFSAERPKGSFSTLEIQRTEQGDSAMYLCDSSFTKRGDEQYFGPGTRLTVT.

This clonotype appeared a few times. The genes are TRBV6-5 and TRBJ1-1; D not certain. The CDR3 has 11 residues. Trimming shortened V by 6 bases and J by 5 bases, and 7 bases separated the two germline ends. Germline V gene data show CDR1 as MNHEY and CDR2 as SVGAGI. Written as DNA, the CDR3 is TGTGCCAGCAGCTCTGGGACTGAAGCTTTCTTT. This translates into CASSSGTEAFF.

The chain is built from TRBV11-2 and TRBJ2-5; possible D gene TRBD1, 5 bases. Trimming took off 1 base at V and 3 bases at J, with 9 bases between the two ends. The CDR3 totals 14 residues. CDR1 and CDR2 from the germline V gene are SGHAT and FQNNGV. In DNA form, the CDR3 reads TGTGCCAGCAGCTTAGCGTCAGGGAAAGAGACCCAGTACTTC. It yields the protein CASSLASGKETQYF.

This clonotype was recorded once. This chain joins TRBV4-3 and TRBJ2-3; a weak D match, TRBD2 (6 bases). Germline V gives CDR1 LGHNA, CDR2 YSLEER. This CDR3 has 17 residues. Trimming cost V 3 bases and J 6 bases, with 22 bases left between them. This CDR3 is CASSHATRLDYADTQYF. DNA for the CDR3: TGCGCCAGCAGCCACGCCACTCGACTAGACTACGCGGATACGCAGTATTTT.

The rearrangement links TRBV3-1 to TRBJ2-7; D call uncertain. Germline V lookup: CDR1 LGHDT, CDR2 YNNKEL (reference sequence). The CDR3 is 11 amino acids. Between the trimmed V and J ends, which lost 2 bases and 6 bases, there was a span of 5 bases. The CDR3, as DNA: TGTGCCAGCAGCCAAATCGGCGAGCAGTACTTC. Protein sequence: CASSQIGEQYF.

This clonotype showed up just a few times. The rearrangement links TRBV18 to TRBJ2-2, with TRBD2 identical over 13 bases. The V gene end was trimmed by 4 bases and the J gene end by 6 bases; junction bases not matched to a gene: 5. This CDR3 has 16 residues. In germline, CDR1 is KGHSH, CDR2 LQKENI. The CDR3 DNA follows: TGTGCCAGCTCACGGACTAGCGGGAGTCGCTCCGGGGAGCTGTTTTTT. Amino acid sequence: CASSRTSGSRSGELFF.

The chain joins TRBV6-5 to TRBJ2-1, with D possibly being TRBD2 (5 bases). The V and J ends lost 9 bases and 12 bases respectively, with 12 bases between them. This CDR3 spans 10 amino acids. Germline V lookup: CDR1 MNHEY, CDR2 SVGAGI. In nucleotides, the CDR3 is TGTGCCAGTGGAAGGGAGTTGCAGTTCTTC. This codes for CASGRELQFF.

The V gene is TRBV7-9, the J gene TRBJ1-1; D gene unclear. The CDR3 loop spans 14 amino acids. The V gene lost 5 bases and the J gene lost 1 base, with 11 bases spanning the gap. Per germline, CDR1 SEHNR and CDR2 FQNEAQ (reference sequence). CDR3 loop: CASSKQTGNTEAFF. The CDR3 nucleotides are TGTGCCAGCAGCAAACAGACGGGGAACACTGAAGCTTTCTTT. Full variable domain (remainder filled in from reference TRBV7-9 and TRBJ1-1): DTGVSQNPRHKITKRGQNVTFRCDPISEHNRLYWYRQTLGQGPEFLTYFQNEAQLEKSRLLSDRFSAERPKGSFSTLEIQRTEQGDSAMYLCASSKQTGNTEAFFGQGTRLTVV.